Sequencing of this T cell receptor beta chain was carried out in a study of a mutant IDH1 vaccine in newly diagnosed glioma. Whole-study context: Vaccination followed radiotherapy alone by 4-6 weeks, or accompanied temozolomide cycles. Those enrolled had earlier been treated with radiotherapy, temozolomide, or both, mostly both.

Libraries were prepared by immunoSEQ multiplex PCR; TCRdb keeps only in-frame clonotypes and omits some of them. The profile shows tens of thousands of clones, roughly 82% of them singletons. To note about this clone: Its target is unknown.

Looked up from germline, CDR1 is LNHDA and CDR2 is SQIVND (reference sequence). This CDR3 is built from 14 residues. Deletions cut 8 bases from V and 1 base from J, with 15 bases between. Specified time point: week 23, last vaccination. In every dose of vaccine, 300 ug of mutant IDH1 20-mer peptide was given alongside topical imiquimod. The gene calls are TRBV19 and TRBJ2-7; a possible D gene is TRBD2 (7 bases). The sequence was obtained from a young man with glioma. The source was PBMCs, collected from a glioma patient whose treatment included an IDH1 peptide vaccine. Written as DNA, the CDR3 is TGTGCCAGTTCCGCGGGGGCCGCGTCCTACGAGCAGTACTTC. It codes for CASSAGAASYEQYF.